One and the same sample provided the 21 T cell receptor beta chains below, sequenced in a study of OX40 agonist ivuxolimab in advanced cancers. Clones were sequenced by immunoSEQ multiplex PCR, and TCRdb holds only the in-frame ones, with some missing. The sample has fewer than 85,000 clones; approximately 82% are singletons. The sequencing here drew on CD4+ or CD8+ T cells sorted from blood, taken in a trial of the OX40 agonist ivuxolimab. The receptor set was obtained from an adult with an advanced solid tumor such as melanoma, head and neck, liver or kidney cancer.

The J gene is TRBJ2-7, the V gene TRBV2; no reliable D call. The CDR3 is made up of 15 amino acids. Germline lookup yields CDR1 SNHLY and CDR2 FYNNEI. The V end lost 2 bases, the J end lost 2 bases, and 13 bases lay between the germline ends. DNA for the CDR3: TGTGCCAGCAGTGAATTCGTTTCCCTAGCCTACGAGCAGTACTTC. It encodes CASSEFVSLAYEQYF. The full variable domain, its missing parts supplied by reference TRBV2 and TRBJ2-7, is EPEVTQTPSHQVTQMGQEVILRCVPISNHLYFYWYRQILGQKVEFLVSFYNNEISEKSEIFDDQFSVERPDGSNFTLKIRSTKLEDSAMYFCASSEFVSLAYEQYFGPGTRLTVT.

The rearrangement links TRBV10-2 to TRBJ1-6; the D is unclear. Germline V gene sequence: CDR1 WSHSY, CDR2 SAAADI. V lost 2 bases and J lost 0, with 8 bases in between. This CDR3 contains 16 residues. CDR3 coding DNA: TGCGCCAGCAGTGAGAGGGCTTACTCCTATAATTCACCCCTCCACTTT. Its protein is CASSERAYSYNSPLHF.

J is TRBJ2-1 and V is TRBV5-1; 10 nucleotides match TRBD1. V was clipped by 4 bases and J by 6 bases; unmatched bases: 10. The germline gives CDR1 SGHRS, CDR2 YFSETQ. The CDR3 spans 16 residues. CDR3 coding DNA: TGCGCCAGCAGCCTCGGTGGGACAGGGGCCTTCAATGAGCAGTTCTTC. Protein sequence: CASSLGGTGAFNEQFF.

This sequence joins TRBV29-1 and TRBJ2-3; D is perhaps TRBD1 (6 bases). Germline V gene sequence: CDR1 SQVTM, CDR2 ANQGSEA. The germline V and J ends were trimmed by 8 bases and 4 bases, with 16 bases remaining between them. CDR3 length: 13 amino acids. This CDR3 is CSCLETGPDTQYF. The CDR3 nucleotides read TGCAGCTGTCTGGAGACAGGCCCAGATACGCAGTATTTT.

The genes are TRBV6-1 and TRBJ1-5; tentative D call: TRBD1 (5 bases). Per germline, CDR1 MNHNS and CDR2 SASEGT. Trimming took off 8 bases at V and 6 bases at J, with 20 bases between the two ends. This CDR3 region has 15 residues. The CDR3 DNA sequence: TGTGCCAGCCGCCACTTTACAGGCCCAGTTCAGCCCCAGCATTTT. Its protein product is CASRHFTGPVQPQHF.

This clone appeared a single time. The rearrangement links TRBV29-1 to TRBJ2-4; 9 bases agree with TRBD1. The CDR3 length is 13 residues. V lost 4 bases, J lost 4 bases, and 2 bases stayed unmatched. Germline V gene lookup returns CDR1 SQVTM and CDR2 ANQGSEA. DNA for the CDR3: TGCAGCGTTGGGGACAGGGATAAAAACATTCAGTACTTC. As protein: CSVGDRDKNIQYF. The variable domain in full, with the rest retrieved from reference TRBV29-1 and TRBJ2-4, is SAVISQKPSRDICQRGTSLTIQCQVDSQVTMMFWYRQQPGQSLTLIATANQGSEATYESGFVIDKFPISRPNLTFSTLTVSNMSPEDSSIYLCSVGDRDKNIQYFGAGTRLSVL.

The chain combines TRBV28 with TRBJ1-2; a weak D match, TRBD1 (5 bases). CDR3 length: 14 residues. Trimming cost V 6 bases and J 4 bases, with 15 bases left between them. The germline CDR1 and CDR2 sequences are MDHEN and SYDVKM. The chain's CDR3 is CASRPPGARYGYTF. CDR3 nucleotide sequence: TGTGCCAGCAGACCGCCCGGGGCTCGCTATGGCTACACCTTC.

The genes are TRBV19 and TRBJ2-5; no reliable D call. Trimming stripped 2 bases from V and 5 bases from J, with 12 bases between. Germline values: CDR1 LNHDA, CDR2 SQIVND (reference sequence). This CDR3 spans 14 amino acids. CDR3 sequence (DNA): TGTGCCAGTAGTATAAAGGTTGCAGCCGAGACCCAGTACTTC. It codes for CASSIKVAAETQYF. Full variable domain (missing parts from reference TRBV19 and TRBJ2-5): DGGITQSPKYLFRKEGQNVTLSCEQNLNHDAMYWYRQDPGQGLRLIYYSQIVNDFQKGDIAEGYSVSREKKESFPLTVTSAQKNPTAFYLCASSIKVAAETQYFGPGTRLLVL.

In this sample, this clone turned up once. The genes are TRBV11-2 and TRBJ2-6, with D unclear. The CDR3 covers 15 residues. The V gene's germline CDR1 is SGHAT and CDR2 FQNNGV. V was cut by 0 bases and J by 0 bases, with 3 bases left in between. CDR3 DNA: TGTGCCAGCAGCTTAGAGCCCTCTGGGGCCAACGTCCTGACTTTC. Protein sequence: CASSLEPSGANVLTF.

V gene TRBV7-2 combines with J gene TRBJ2-1, with D maybe TRBD2 (7 bases). This CDR3 contains 12 residues. In germline, CDR1 is SGHTA, CDR2 FQGNSA. V gave up 4 bases and J gave up 12 bases, with 13 bases separating them. This CDR3 is CASSYPGGPQFF. DNA of the CDR3: TGTGCCAGCAGCTATCCCGGGGGGCCGCAGTTCTTC.

The chain links TRBV5-1 to TRBJ2-3; TRBD2 is a possible D gene (7 bases). The CDR3 is made up of 15 amino acids. V dropped 4 bases and J dropped 3 bases, with 15 bases sitting between them. Looked up from germline, CDR1 is SGHRS and CDR2 is YFSETQ. The CDR3 nucleotides read TGCGCCAGCAGCCCACAGGGAGGGTGGACAGATACGCAGTATTTT. It yields the protein CASSPQGGWTDTQYF.

J is TRBJ2-2 and V is TRBV7-9; the match to TRBD1 covers 8 bases. CDR1 SEHNR and CDR2 FQNEAQ come from the germline V gene (reference sequence). Unmatched junction bases numbered 6, after V lost 5 bases and J lost 4 bases. The CDR3 is 15 residues long. CDR3 bases: TGTGCCAGCAGCCTGGACAGGGCGCGCACCGGGGAGCTGTTTTTT. Its protein product is CASSLDRARTGELFF.

The V gene is TRBV7-2, the J gene TRBJ1-2, with a weak D call TRBD1 (5 bases). This CDR3 spans 13 amino acids. Germline lookup yields CDR1 SGHTA and CDR2 FQGNSA. V lost 11 bases and J 6 bases, leaving 19 bases between the germline ends. For the CDR3, the DNA is TGTGCCGGGGGACTGTCCCGTAGCGATGGCTACACCTTC. This codes for CAGGLSRSDGYTF.

The J gene is TRBJ2-1, the V gene TRBV18; TRBD1 matches at 8 bases. V trimming: 6 bases; J trimming: 9 bases; junction bases outside the gene matches: 16. This CDR3 contains 16 residues. Germline V gene sequence: CDR1 KGHSH, CDR2 LQKENI. In nucleotides, the CDR3 is TGTGCCAGCTCCCCGAACAGGGCTCAGGGGGCTGGTGAGCAGTTCTTC. Protein: CASSPNRAQGAGEQFF. The full variable domain, in which reference TRBV18 and TRBJ2-1 provide the parts outside the CDR3, is NAGVMQNPRHLVRRRGQEARLRCSPMKGHSHVYWYRQLPEEGLKFMVYLQKENIIDESGMPKERFSAEFPKEGPSILRIQQVVRGDSAAYFCASSPNRAQGAGEQFFGPGTRLTVL.

This chain links TRBV19 with TRBJ1-5, with D perhaps TRBD1 (6 bases). The CDR3 has 13 amino acids. Trimming stripped 3 bases from V and 10 bases from J, with 13 bases between. Per germline, CDR1 LNHDA and CDR2 SQIVND (reference sequence). The CDR3 loop is CASSIGTSSPQHF. The CDR3 nucleotides read TGTGCCAGTAGTATTGGGACATCCAGTCCCCAGCATTTT.

The chain couples TRBV28 to TRBJ1-5, with 7 bases identical to TRBD1. This CDR3 has 14 residues. Germline V gene data show CDR1 as MDHEN and CDR2 as SYDVKM. J gave up 0 bases and V 5 bases, and 1 base lay outside the gene matches. The CDR3 here is CASSPGGSNQPQHF. The CDR3 DNA follows: TGTGCCAGCAGTCCAGGGGGTAGCAATCAGCCCCAGCATTTT.

V and J are TRBV5-1 and TRBJ2-6; TRBD1 matches at 9 bases. Trimming removed 2 bases from V and 0 bases from J; junction bases left unmatched: 3. The CDR3 spans 17 residues. Per the germline V gene, CDR1 is SGHRS and CDR2 is YFSETQ. CDR3 amino acids: CASSLQGAFSGANVLTF. The CDR3 DNA reads TGCGCCAGCAGCTTACAGGGGGCGTTCTCTGGGGCCAACGTCCTGACTTTC. Filled out from reference TRBV5-1 and TRBJ2-6, the complete variable domain reads KAGVTQTPRYLIKTRGQQVTLSCSPISGHRSVSWYQQTPGQGLQFLFEYFSETQRNKGNFPGRFSGRQFSNSRSEMNVSTLELGDSALYLCASSLQGAFSGANVLTFGAGSRLTVL.

Comments on this clone: This sample includes further DNA sequences coding for the same CDR3. J is TRBJ1-1 and V is TRBV28; D not resolved. Germline V lookup: CDR1 MDHEN, CDR2 SYDVKM. This CDR3 spans 13 amino acids. The germline V and J ends were trimmed by 2 bases and 1 base, with 5 bases remaining between them. CDR3 sequence: CASSLGPNTEAFF. The DNA for the CDR3 is TGTGCCAGCAGTTTAGGACCGAACACTGAAGCTTTCTTT.

The V and J genes are TRBV7-2 and TRBJ2-7; D gene uncertain. Trimming took 2 bases from V and 5 from J, leaving 10 bases between them. CDR1 is SGHTA, CDR2 FQGNSA, per germline. The CDR3 has 13 residues. The chain's CDR3 is CASSLSRNHEQYF. Written as DNA, the CDR3 is TGTGCCAGCAGCTTAAGCAGAAACCACGAGCAGTACTTC.

The J gene is TRBJ2-5, the V gene TRBV5-1; 10 bases line up with TRBD2. CDR3 size: 15 residues. The germline gives CDR1 SGHRS, CDR2 YFSETQ. The V gene end was trimmed by 2 bases and the J gene end by 5 bases; junction bases not matched to a gene: 6. CDR3 in amino acids: CASSLAGGPGETQYF. The DNA of the CDR3 is TGCGCCAGCAGCTTAGCGGGAGGGCCAGGGGAGACCCAGTACTTC. Full variable domain (outside the CDR3, taken from reference TRBV5-1 and TRBJ2-5): KAGVTQTPRYLIKTRGQQVTLSCSPISGHRSVSWYQQTPGQGLQFLFEYFSETQRNKGNFPGRFSGRQFSNSRSEMNVSTLELGDSALYLCASSLAGGPGETQYFGPGTRLLVL.

The chain is built from TRBV19 and TRBJ2-6, with TRBD2 matching over 7 bases. V dropped 7 bases and J dropped 0; count of bases not matched to a gene: 6. The CDR3 consists of 16 residues. Germline V gene sequence: CDR1 LNHDA, CDR2 SQIVND (reference sequence). The CDR3: CASTVGGTSGANVLTF. Here the CDR3 DNA reads TGTGCCAGTACCGTGGGGGGGACCTCTGGGGCCAACGTCCTGACTTTC. Full variable domain (outside the CDR3, taken from reference TRBV19 and TRBJ2-6): DGGITQSPKYLFRKEGQNVTLSCEQNLNHDAMYWYRQDPGQGLRLIYYSQIVNDFQKGDIAEGYSVSREKKESFPLTVTSAQKNPTAFYLCASTVGGTSGANVLTFGAGSRLTVL.